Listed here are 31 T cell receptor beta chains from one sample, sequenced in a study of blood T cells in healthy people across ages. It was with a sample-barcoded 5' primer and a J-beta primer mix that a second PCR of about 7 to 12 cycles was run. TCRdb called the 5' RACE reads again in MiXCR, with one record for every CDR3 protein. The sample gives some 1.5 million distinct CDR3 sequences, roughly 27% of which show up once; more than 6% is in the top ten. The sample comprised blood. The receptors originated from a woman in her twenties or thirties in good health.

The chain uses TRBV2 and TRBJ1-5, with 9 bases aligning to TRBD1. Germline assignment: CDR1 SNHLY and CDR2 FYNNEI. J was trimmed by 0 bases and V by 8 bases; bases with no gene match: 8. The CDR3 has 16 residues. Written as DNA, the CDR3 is TGTGCCAGCCGACGACAGGGGGTCCATAGCAATCAGCCCCAGCATTTT. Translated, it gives CASRRQGVHSNQPQHF. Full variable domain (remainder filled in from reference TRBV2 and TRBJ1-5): EPEVTQTPSHQVTQMGQEVILRCVPISNHLYFYWYRQILGQKVEFLVSFYNNEISEKSEIFDDQFSVERPDGSNFTLKIRSTKLEDSAMYFCASRRQGVHSNQPQHFGDGTRLSIL.

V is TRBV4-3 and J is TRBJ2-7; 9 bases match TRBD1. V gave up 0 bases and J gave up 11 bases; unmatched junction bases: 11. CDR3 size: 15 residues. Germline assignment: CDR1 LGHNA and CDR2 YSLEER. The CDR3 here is CASSQDAGQGRRKYF. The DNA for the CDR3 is TGCGCCAGCAGCCAAGACGCAGGACAGGGGCGACGAAAGTACTTC.

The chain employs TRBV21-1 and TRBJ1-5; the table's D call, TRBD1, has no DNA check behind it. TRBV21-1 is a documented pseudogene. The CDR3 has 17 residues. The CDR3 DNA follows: TGTGCCAGCAGCGCCCGGACGCAGTTCTATAGCAATCAGCCCCAGCATTTT. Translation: CASSARTQFYSNQPQHF.

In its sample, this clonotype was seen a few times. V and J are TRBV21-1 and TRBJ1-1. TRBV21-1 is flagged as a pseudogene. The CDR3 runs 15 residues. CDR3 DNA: TGTGCCAGCAGCAAACGAGGACTGCTCAACACTGAAGCTTTCTTT. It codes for CASSKRGLLNTEAFF.

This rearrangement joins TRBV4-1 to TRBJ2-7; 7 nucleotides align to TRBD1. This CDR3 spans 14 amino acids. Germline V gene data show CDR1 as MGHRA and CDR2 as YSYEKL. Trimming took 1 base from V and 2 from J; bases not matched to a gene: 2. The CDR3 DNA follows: TGCGCCAGCAGCCAAGCTACAGGGGCCTACGAGCAGTACTTC. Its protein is CASSQATGAYEQYF.

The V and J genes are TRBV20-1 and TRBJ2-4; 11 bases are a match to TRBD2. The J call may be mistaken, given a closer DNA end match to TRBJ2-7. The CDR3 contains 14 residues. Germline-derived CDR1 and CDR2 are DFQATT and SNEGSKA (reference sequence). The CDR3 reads CSAALTSGSYEQYF. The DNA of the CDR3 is TGCAGTGCTGCCCTAACTAGCGGGAGTTACGAGCAGTACTTC.

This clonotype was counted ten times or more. This CDR3 reads CASSPVRAETQYF. CDR3 sequence (DNA): TGTGCCAGCAGCCCGGTTCGGGCAGAGACCCAGTACTTC. The chain couples TRBV7-3 to TRBJ2-5; D is uncertain. Looked up from germline, CDR1 is SGHTA and CDR2 is FQGTGA. Trimming removed 5 bases from V and 4 bases from J, with 11 bases in between. The CDR3 contains 13 residues.

DNA for the CDR3: TGTGCCAGCAGTTTGGCACCTTTCACAGATACGCAGTATTTT. Translated, it gives CASSLAPFTDTQYF. V is TRBV12-3 or TRBV12-4 and J is TRBJ2-3; D gene ambiguous. V lost 3 bases and J lost 2, with 9 bases in between. This CDR3 is built from 14 residues.

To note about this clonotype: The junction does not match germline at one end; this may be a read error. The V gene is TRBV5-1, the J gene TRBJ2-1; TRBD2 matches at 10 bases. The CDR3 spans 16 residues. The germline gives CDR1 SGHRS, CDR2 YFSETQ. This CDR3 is CASSPGLASSYDEQFF. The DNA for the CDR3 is TGCGCCAGCAGCCCGGGACTAGCGAGCTCCTACGATGAGCAGTTCTTC. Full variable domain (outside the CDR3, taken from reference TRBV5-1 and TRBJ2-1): KAGVTQTPRYLIKTRGQQVTLSCSPISGHRSVSWYQQTPGQGLQFLFEYFSETQRNKGNFPGRFSGRQFSNSRSEMNVSTLELGDSALYLCASSPGLASSYDEQFFGPGTRLTVL.

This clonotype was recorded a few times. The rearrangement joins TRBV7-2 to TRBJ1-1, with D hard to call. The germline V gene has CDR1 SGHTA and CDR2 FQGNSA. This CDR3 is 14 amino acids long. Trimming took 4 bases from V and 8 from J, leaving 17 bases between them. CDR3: CASSSYTDDVEAFF. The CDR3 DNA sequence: TGTGCCAGCAGCTCCTATACGGACGATGTGGAAGCTTTCTTT.

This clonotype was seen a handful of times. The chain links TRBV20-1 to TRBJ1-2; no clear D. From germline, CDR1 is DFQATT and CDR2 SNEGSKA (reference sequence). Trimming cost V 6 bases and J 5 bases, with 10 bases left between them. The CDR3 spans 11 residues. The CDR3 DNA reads TGCAGTGCCGCGACGGAATATGGCTACACCTTC. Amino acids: CSAATEYGYTF.

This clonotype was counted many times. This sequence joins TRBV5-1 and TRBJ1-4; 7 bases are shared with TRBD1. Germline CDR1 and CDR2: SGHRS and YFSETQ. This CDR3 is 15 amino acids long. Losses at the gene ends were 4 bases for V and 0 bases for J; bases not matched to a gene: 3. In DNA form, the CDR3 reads TGCGCCAGCAGCCCAGGGGGGTCAACTAATGAAAAACTGTTTTTT. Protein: CASSPGGSTNEKLFF.

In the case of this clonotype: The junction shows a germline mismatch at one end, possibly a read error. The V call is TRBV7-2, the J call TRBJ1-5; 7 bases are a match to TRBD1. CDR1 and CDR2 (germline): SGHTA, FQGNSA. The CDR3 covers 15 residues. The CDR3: CVSSVNRGGGQPQHF. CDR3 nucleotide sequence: TGTGTCAGCAGCGTTAACAGGGGCGGGGGTCAGCCCCAGCATTTT.

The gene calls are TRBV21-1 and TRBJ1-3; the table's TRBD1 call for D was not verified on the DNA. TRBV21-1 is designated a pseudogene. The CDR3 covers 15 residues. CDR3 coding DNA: TGTGCCAGCAGCAAAGTTACGGGAACCGGAAACACCATATATTTT. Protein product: CASSKVTGTGNTIYF.

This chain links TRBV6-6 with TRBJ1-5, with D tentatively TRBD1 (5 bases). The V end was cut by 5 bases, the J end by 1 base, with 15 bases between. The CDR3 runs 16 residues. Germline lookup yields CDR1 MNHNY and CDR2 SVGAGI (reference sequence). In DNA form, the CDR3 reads TGTGCCAGCAGTCAAACTCAGGGTGGGAGCAATCAGCCCCAGCATTTT. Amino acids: CASSQTQGGSNQPQHF.

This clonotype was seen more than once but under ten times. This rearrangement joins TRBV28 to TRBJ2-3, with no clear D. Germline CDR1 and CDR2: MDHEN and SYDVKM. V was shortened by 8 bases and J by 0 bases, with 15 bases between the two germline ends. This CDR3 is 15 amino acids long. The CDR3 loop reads CASRKLLGSTDTQYF. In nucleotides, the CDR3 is TGTGCCAGCCGTAAGCTGTTGGGAAGCACAGATACGCAGTATTTT. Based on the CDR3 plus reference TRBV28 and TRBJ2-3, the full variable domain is DVKVTQSSRYLVKRTGEKVFLECVQDMDHENMFWYRQDPGLGLRLIYFSYDVKMKEKGDIPEGYSVSREKKERFSLILESASTNQTSMYLCASRKLLGSTDTQYFGPGTRLTVL.

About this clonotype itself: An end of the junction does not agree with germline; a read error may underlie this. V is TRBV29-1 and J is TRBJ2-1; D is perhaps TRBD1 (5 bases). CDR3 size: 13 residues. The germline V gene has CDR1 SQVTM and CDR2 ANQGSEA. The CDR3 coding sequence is TGCAGCGTTGGGGCAGGGAAATGGAATGAGCGGTTCTTC. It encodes CSVGAGKWNERFF.

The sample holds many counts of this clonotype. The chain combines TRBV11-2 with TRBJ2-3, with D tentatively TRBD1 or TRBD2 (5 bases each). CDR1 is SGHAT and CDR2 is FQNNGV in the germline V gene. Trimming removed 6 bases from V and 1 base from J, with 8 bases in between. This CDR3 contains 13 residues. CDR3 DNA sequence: TGTGCCAGCAGAAGGGACCGCACAGATACGCAGTATTTT. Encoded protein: CASRRDRTDTQYF.

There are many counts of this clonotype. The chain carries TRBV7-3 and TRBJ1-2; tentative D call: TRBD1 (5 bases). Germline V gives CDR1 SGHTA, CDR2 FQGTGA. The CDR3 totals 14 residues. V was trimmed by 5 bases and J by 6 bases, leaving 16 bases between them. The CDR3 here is CASSPGAGYDGYTF. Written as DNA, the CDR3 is TGTGCCAGCAGCCCCGGGGCGGGGTATGATGGCTACACCTTC.

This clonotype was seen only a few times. Here the CDR3 reads CASSPRGVGGGGYGYTF. The CDR3 DNA reads as TGTGCCAGCAGCCCGAGAGGGGTCGGCGGGGGTGGCTATGGCTACACCTTC. The chain recombines TRBV7-2 with TRBJ1-2, with D tentatively TRBD1 (5 bases). Deletions cut 5 bases from V and 4 bases from J, with 23 bases between. CDR3 length: 17 residues. Germline values: CDR1 SGHTA, CDR2 FQGNSA.

CDR3 in amino acids: CASSLGGLIADTQYF. Written as DNA, the CDR3 is TGTGCCAGCAGTTTAGGTGGGCTCATCGCAGATACGCAGTATTTT. This rearrangement joins TRBV12-3 or TRBV12-4 to TRBJ2-3; D is unresolved. Trimming removed 1 base from V and 4 bases from J, with 12 bases in between. The CDR3 has 15 amino acids.

As DNA, the CDR3 is TGTGCCAGCAGCTTAGCTCCCGGGACTACACAAGACAATGAGCAGTACTTC. It codes for CASSLAPGTTQDNEQYF. The chain links TRBV9 to TRBJ2-5; 7 nucleotides line up with TRBD2. V lost 4 bases, J lost 11 bases, and 23 bases stayed unmatched. This CDR3 is 17 amino acids long. Germline V gives CDR1 SGDLS, CDR2 YYNGEE. The full variable domain, completed using reference TRBV9 and TRBJ2-5, is DSGVTQTPKHLITATGQRVTLRCSPRSGDLSVYWYQQSLDQGLQFLIQYYNGEERAKGNILERFSAQQFPDLHSELNLSSLELGDSALYFCASSLAPGTTQDNEQYFGPGTRLLVL.

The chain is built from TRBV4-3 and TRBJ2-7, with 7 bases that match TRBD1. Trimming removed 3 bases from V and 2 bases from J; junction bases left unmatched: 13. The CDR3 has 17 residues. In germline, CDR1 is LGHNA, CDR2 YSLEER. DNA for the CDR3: TGCGCCAGCAGCCAGGAACCGCGGACAGGCCCAACCTACGAGCAGTACTTC. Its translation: CASSQEPRTGPTYEQYF.

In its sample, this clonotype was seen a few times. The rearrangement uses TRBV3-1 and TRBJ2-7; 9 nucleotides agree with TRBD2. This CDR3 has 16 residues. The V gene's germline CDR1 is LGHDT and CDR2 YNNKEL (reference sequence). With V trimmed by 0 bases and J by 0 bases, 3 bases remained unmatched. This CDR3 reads CASSQDLAGYSYEQYF. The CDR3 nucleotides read TGTGCCAGCAGCCAAGATCTAGCGGGGTACTCCTACGAGCAGTACTTC.

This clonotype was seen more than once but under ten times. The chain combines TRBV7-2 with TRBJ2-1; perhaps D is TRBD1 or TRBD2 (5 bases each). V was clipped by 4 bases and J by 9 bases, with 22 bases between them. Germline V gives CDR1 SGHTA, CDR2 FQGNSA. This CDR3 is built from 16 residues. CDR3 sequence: CASSSPGTLRIGEQFF. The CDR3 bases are TGTGCCAGCAGCTCTCCCGGGACCCTCAGGATCGGTGAGCAGTTCTTC. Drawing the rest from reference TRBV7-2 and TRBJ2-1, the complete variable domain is GAGVSQSPSNKVTEKGKDVELRCDPISGHTALYWYRQSLGQGLEFLIYFQGNSAPDKSGLPSDRFSAERTGGSVSTLTIQRTQQEDSAVYLCASSSPGTLRIGEQFFGPGTRLTVL.

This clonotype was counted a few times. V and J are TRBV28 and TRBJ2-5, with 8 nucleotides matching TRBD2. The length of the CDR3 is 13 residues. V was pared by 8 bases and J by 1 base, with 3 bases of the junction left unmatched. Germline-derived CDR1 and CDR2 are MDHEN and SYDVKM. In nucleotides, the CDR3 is TGTGCCAGCCAACGGGGGGGCCAAGAGACCCAGTACTTC. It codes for CASQRGGQETQYF.

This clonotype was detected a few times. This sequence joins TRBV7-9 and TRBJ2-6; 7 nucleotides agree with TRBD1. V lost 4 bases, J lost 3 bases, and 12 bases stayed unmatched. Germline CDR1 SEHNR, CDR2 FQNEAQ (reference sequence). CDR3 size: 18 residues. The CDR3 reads CASSSSTGFAYGANVLTF. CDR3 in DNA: TGTGCCAGCAGCTCATCGACAGGGTTCGCTTATGGGGCCAACGTCCTGACTTTC.

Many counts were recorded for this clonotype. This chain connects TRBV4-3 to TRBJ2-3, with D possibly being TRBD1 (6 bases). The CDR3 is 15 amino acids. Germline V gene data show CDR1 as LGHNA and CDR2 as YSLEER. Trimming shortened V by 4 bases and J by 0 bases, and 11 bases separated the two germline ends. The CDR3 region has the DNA TGCGCCAGCAGCCGAAGGCAGGGGAGCACAGATACGCAGTATTTT. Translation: CASSRRQGSTDTQYF.

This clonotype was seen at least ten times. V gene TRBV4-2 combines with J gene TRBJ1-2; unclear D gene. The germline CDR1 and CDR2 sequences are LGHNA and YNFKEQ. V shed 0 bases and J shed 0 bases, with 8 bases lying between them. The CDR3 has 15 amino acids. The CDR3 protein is CASSQELGANYGYTF. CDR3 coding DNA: TGTGCCAGCAGCCAAGAATTAGGAGCTAACTATGGCTACACCTTC.

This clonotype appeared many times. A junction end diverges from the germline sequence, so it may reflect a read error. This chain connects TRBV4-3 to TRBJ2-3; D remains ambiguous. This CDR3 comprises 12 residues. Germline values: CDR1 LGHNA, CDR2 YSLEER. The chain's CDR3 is CASSQDRNTQYF. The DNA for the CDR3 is TGTGCCAGCAGCCAGGACCGGAATACGCAGTATTTT.

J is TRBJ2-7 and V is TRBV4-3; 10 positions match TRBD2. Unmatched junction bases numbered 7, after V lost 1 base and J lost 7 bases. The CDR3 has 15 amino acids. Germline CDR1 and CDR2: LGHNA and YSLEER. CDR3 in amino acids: CASSQGAGGVWEQYF. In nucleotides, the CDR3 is TGCGCCAGCAGCCAAGGAGCGGGAGGGGTTTGGGAGCAGTACTTC.